The present T cell receptor (beta chain) was sequenced within a study of radiotherapy plus CTLA-4 blockade in lung cancer. Turning to the study itself: There were objective responses in 18% of patients, and about 31% had disease control.

Concerning this clone: What it recognizes is unknown.

Germline V lookup: CDR1 MNHEY, CDR2 SMNVEV (reference sequence). This CDR3 is built from 16 residues. The V gene end was trimmed by 6 bases and the J gene end by 2 bases; junction bases not matched to a gene: 10. Libraries were prepared by immunoSEQ multiplex PCR; TCRdb keeps only in-frame clonotypes and omits some of them. Among about 86,000 clones listed, around four fifths were seen once. Focal radiation and CTLA-4 blockade (ipilimumab) were tested in chemo-refractory metastatic non-small-cell lung cancer patients. Study results and caveats: Tumor-derived TCR clones expanded in blood after radiotherapy plus ipilimumab.

The chain recombines TRBV27 with TRBJ2-5; 9 bases align to TRBD2. The source is a human donor with non-small cell lung cancer who had stable disease on radiotherapy plus ipilimumab. The sequencing used peripheral blood, collected from a patient treated with radiotherapy plus ipilimumab. The CDR3 sequence is CASSPHPTSGQETQYF. In DNA, the CDR3 is TGTGCCAGCAGCCCTCATCCGACTAGCGGACAAGAGACCCAGTACTTC.